Below are 30 T cell receptor beta chains sequenced from a single sample in a study of blood T cell repertoires in COVID-19. Repertoires were generated with immunoSEQ multiplex PCR, while TCRdb's copy carries only in-frame clones and drops some. Of about 180,000 clones in the sample, approximately 86% were seen once. What was sequenced was peripheral blood. These receptors were collected from a man aged 50 or older with active or convalescent COVID-19.

The chain recombines TRBV28 with TRBJ1-3, with 8 bases fitting TRBD1. The CDR3 has 16 residues. Germline values: CDR1 MDHEN, CDR2 SYDVKM. With V trimmed by 4 bases and J by 3 bases, 8 bases remained unmatched. The CDR3 bases are TGTGCCAGCAGTTCTCTCGGACAGGGCATTGGAAACACCATATATTTT. Translation: CASSSLGQGIGNTIYF.

The V call is TRBV5-4, the J call TRBJ2-7, with 9 bases identical to TRBD1. This CDR3 has 16 residues. Germline V gene lookup returns CDR1 SGHNT and CDR2 YYREEE (reference sequence). After removal of 4 bases from V and 0 bases from J, the junction contained 8 bases not matched to a gene. The CDR3 region is CASSLPGQGLSYEQYF. CDR3 DNA sequence: TGTGCCAGCAGCCTCCCGGGACAGGGCCTCTCCTACGAGCAGTACTTC.

A single count supports this clone. The chain joins TRBV5-1 to TRBJ1-6, with D uncertain. Germline loops: CDR1 SGHRS, CDR2 YFSETQ. The V and J ends lost 1 base and 6 bases respectively, with 11 bases between them. The CDR3 runs 15 residues. The CDR3 nucleotides read TGCGCCAGCAGCTTGTCAGGTGCTGTTAATTCACCCCTCCACTTT. Amino acid sequence: CASSLSGAVNSPLHF.

This chain joins TRBV6-5 and TRBJ2-1, with 8 bases matching TRBD1. The CDR3 spans 15 residues. In germline, CDR1 is MNHEY, CDR2 SVGAGI. J was trimmed by 4 bases and V by 4 bases; bases with no gene match: 6. Written as DNA, the CDR3 is TGTGCCAGCAGTTCTCCGGGACAGGCTTACAATGAGCAGTTCTTC. The encoded protein is CASSSPGQAYNEQFF.

The chain couples TRBV24-1 to TRBJ2-3; 14 nucleotides align to TRBD2. Per the germline V gene, CDR1 is KGHDR and CDR2 is SFDVKD. After removal of 3 bases from V and 3 bases from J, the junction contained 16 bases not matched to a gene. The CDR3 has 21 residues. The CDR3 sequence is CATSDPARTSGGLRMTDTQYF. CDR3 sequence (DNA): TGTGCCACCAGTGATCCGGCTAGGACTAGCGGGGGGCTGAGGATGACAGATACGCAGTATTTT.

V gene TRBV7-9 combines with J gene TRBJ1-6; TRBD1 matches 9 bases. This CDR3 has 16 amino acids. The ends lost 6 bases at V and 9 bases at J; junction bases unmatched: 12. Germline lookup yields CDR1 SEHNR and CDR2 FQNEAQ (reference sequence). The CDR3 sequence: CASSKAKGQGVSPLHF. The DNA of the CDR3 is TGTGCCAGCAGTAAGGCCAAGGGACAGGGAGTTTCACCCCTCCACTTT.

The chain couples TRBV5-1 to TRBJ1-6, with D uncertain. This CDR3 spans 12 amino acids. Germline V gene data show CDR1 as SGHRS and CDR2 as YFSETQ. V lost 7 bases and J 8 bases, leaving 10 bases between the germline ends. The CDR3 sequence: CASGNGDSPLHF. DNA for the CDR3: TGCGCCAGCGGCAACGGGGATTCACCCCTCCACTTT. The variable domain in full, with the rest retrieved from reference TRBV5-1 and TRBJ1-6, is KAGVTQTPRYLIKTRGQQVTLSCSPISGHRSVSWYQQTPGQGLQFLFEYFSETQRNKGNFPGRFSGRQFSNSRSEMNVSTLELGDSALYLCASGNGDSPLHFGNGTRLTVT.

V gene TRBV7-7 combines with J gene TRBJ2-6; 9 bases map to TRBD1. The germline gives CDR1 SSHAT, CDR2 FNYEAQ (reference sequence). Trimming at V came to 1 base and at J to 8 bases, leaving 9 bases not matched to a gene. The CDR3 is 17 amino acids. CDR3 protein: CASSLVSRGTGSNVLTF. DNA of the CDR3: TGTGCCAGCAGCTTAGTATCCAGGGGGACAGGGTCCAACGTCCTGACTTTC.

This chain links TRBV5-1 with TRBJ1-1, with 7 nucleotides matching TRBD1. V dropped 3 bases and J dropped 4; count of bases not matched to a gene: 3. The CDR3 loop spans 13 amino acids. CDR1 SGHRS and CDR2 YFSETQ come from the germline V gene. The CDR3 region has the DNA TGCGCCAGCAGCTCAGGGACAGTCACTGAAGCTTTCTTT. It encodes CASSSGTVTEAFF.

The rearrangement links TRBV6-5 to TRBJ1-5, with D possibly matching TRBD1 (6 bases). The length of the CDR3 is 12 residues. The V gene lost 9 bases and the J gene lost 4 bases, with 10 bases spanning the gap. Germline-derived CDR1 and CDR2 are MNHEY and SVGAGI. The CDR3 sequence: CASQGPNQPQHF. Here the CDR3 DNA reads TGTGCCAGTCAGGGGCCGAATCAGCCCCAGCATTTT.

To note about this clone: Other DNA sequences within the sample encode an identical CDR3. The CDR3 DNA sequence: TGTGCCACCAGCAGAGATCGGGGGGCGTACGAGCAGTACTTC. It is translated as CATSRDRGAYEQYF. The rearrangement joins TRBV15 to TRBJ2-7, with a weak D call TRBD2 (7 bases). CDR1 and CDR2 (germline): LNHNV, YYDKDF (reference sequence). This CDR3 has 14 residues. Deletions cut 0 bases from V and 4 bases from J, with 10 bases between. The whole variable domain, remainder taken from reference TRBV15 and TRBJ2-7, is DAMVIQNPRYQVTQFGKPVTLSCSQTLNHNVMYWYQQKSSQAPKLLFHYYDKDFNNEADTPDNFQSRRPNTSFCFLDIRSPGLGDTAMYLCATSRDRGAYEQYFGPGTRLTVT.

The rearrangement joins TRBV5-4 to TRBJ2-2, with D unclear. There are 15 residues in the CDR3. Germline CDR1 is SGHNT and CDR2 is YYREEE (reference sequence). Deletions cut 0 bases from V and 0 bases from J, with 6 bases between. For the CDR3, the DNA is TGTGCCAGCAGCTTGGAAATCACGAACACCGGGGAGCTGTTTTTT. It yields the protein CASSLEITNTGELFF. The full variable domain, with the rest looked up from reference TRBV5-4 and TRBJ2-2, is ETGVTQSPTHLIKTRGQQVTLRCSSQSGHNTVSWYQQALGQGPQFIFQYYREEENGRGNFPPRFSGLQFPNYSSELNVNALELDDSALYLCASSLEITNTGELFFGEGSRLTVL.

Only a few counts were recorded for this clone. The V and J genes are TRBV5-5 and TRBJ1-5, with D tentatively TRBD1 (6 bases). CDR1 and CDR2 from the germline V gene are SGHKS and YYEKEE (reference sequence). Trimming cost V 3 bases and J 5 bases, with 9 bases left between them. The CDR3 spans 13 residues. CDR3 DNA sequence: TGTGCCAGCAGCTGGGACATAGATCAGCCCCAGCATTTT. Translation gives CASSWDIDQPQHF.

The chain recombines TRBV4-1 with TRBJ1-6, with D perhaps TRBD1 (6 bases). Germline CDR1 is MGHRA and CDR2 is YSYEKL. The CDR3 has 16 amino acids. Trimming removed 5 bases at V and 3 bases at J, with 14 bases between. The CDR3 coding sequence is TGCGCCAGCAGCTCAACCCGGGACAACTATAATTCACCCCTCCACTTT. It encodes CASSSTRDNYNSPLHF.

The rearrangement links TRBV9 to TRBJ2-3; D perhaps matches TRBD2 (6 bases). V was pared by 2 bases and J by 4 bases, with 11 bases between. The CDR3 is 14 amino acids. CDR1 and CDR2 (germline): SGDLS, YYNGEE. The CDR3 DNA sequence: TGTGCCAGCAGCGTGGGAGGAGGCCCAGATACGCAGTATTTT. Its protein is CASSVGGGPDTQYF.

V gene TRBV7-9 combines with J gene TRBJ1-3; D is uncertain. Germline V CDR1 and CDR2: SEHNR, FQNEAQ (reference sequence). This CDR3 spans 14 amino acids. V gave up 2 bases and J gave up 4 bases, with 9 bases separating them. The CDR3 here is CASSLLAAGNTIYF. The CDR3 DNA is TGTGCCAGCAGCTTACTGGCAGCGGGAAACACCATATATTTT.

In DNA, the CDR3 is TGTGCCAGCAGCTTTTCCGGGACAGGGTCTCTAACCCTCCACTTT. Protein sequence: CASSFSGTGSLTLHF. The chain couples TRBV5-4 to TRBJ1-6, with 9 nucleotides matching TRBD1. This CDR3 is built from 15 residues. J lost 14 bases, V lost 2 bases, and 11 bases had no gene match. Germline lookup yields CDR1 SGHNT and CDR2 YYREEE (reference sequence).

This clone is a singleton in its sample. The V gene is TRBV27, the J gene TRBJ1-6; possible D gene TRBD1, 6 bases. V lost 8 bases and J lost 4, with 18 bases in between. CDR1 and CDR2 from the germline V gene are MNHEY and SMNVEV (reference sequence). The CDR3 runs 16 residues. The CDR3 region has the DNA TGTGCCAGCGGGCCCCAGGGACAAATATATAATTCACCCCTCCACTTT. Translating gives CASGPQGQIYNSPLHF.

The rearrangement uses TRBV9 and TRBJ2-3; maybe TRBD2 (6 bases). V lost 0 bases and J lost 2, with 19 bases in between. The length of the CDR3 is 18 residues. Germline lookup yields CDR1 SGDLS and CDR2 YYNGEE. CDR3 sequence: CASSVATETRSSTDTQYF. The CDR3 bases are TGTGCCAGCAGCGTAGCTACCGAGACTAGATCTTCCACAGATACGCAGTATTTT.

The CDR3 is CASKSAATRYEQYF. In DNA, the CDR3 is TGTGCCAGCAAGTCCGCGGCCACCCGATACGAGCAGTACTTC. The chain recombines TRBV27 with TRBJ2-7; no definite D call. Per the germline V gene, CDR1 is MNHEY and CDR2 is SMNVEV (reference sequence). The CDR3 length is 14 residues. V gave up 7 bases and J gave up 4 bases, with 17 bases separating them.

The genes are TRBV28 and TRBJ2-7; no firm D call. V gave up 7 bases and J gave up 5 bases, with 12 bases separating them. This CDR3 comprises 12 residues. Germline CDR1 MDHEN, CDR2 SYDVKM. The CDR3 sequence is CASTQENNEQYF. CDR3 bases: TGTGCCAGCACCCAAGAAAACAACGAGCAGTACTTC.

This chain links TRBV3-1 (or the pseudogene TRBV3-2) with TRBJ2-1; 10 bases are shared with TRBD2. Trimming cost V 2 bases and J 7 bases; bases outside gene matches: 11. Germline-derived CDR1 and CDR2 are LGHDT and YNNKEL (reference sequence). CDR3 length equals 17 residues. Here the CDR3 reads CASSQLVRLAGANEQFF. CDR3 nucleotide sequence: TGTGCCAGCAGCCAATTGGTCCGTCTAGCGGGAGCGAATGAGCAGTTCTTC.

The CDR3 sequence is CATSRDQGASPLHF. DNA of the CDR3: TGTGCCACCAGCAGAGATCAGGGGGCTTCGCCCCTCCACTTT. The V and J genes are TRBV15 and TRBJ1-6, with 8 bases identical to TRBD1. This CDR3 is built from 14 residues. In germline, CDR1 is LNHNV, CDR2 YYDKDF (reference sequence). Trimming cost V 0 bases and J 13 bases; bases outside gene matches: 5.

DNA for the CDR3: TGCGCCAGCAGCTTGGGACAGAATGAGATTCCCTACGAGCAGTACTTC. Protein: CASSLGQNEIPYEQYF. This chain connects TRBV5-1 to TRBJ2-7, with a weak D call TRBD1 (5 bases). CDR3 length: 16 amino acids. The V gene's germline CDR1 is SGHRS and CDR2 YFSETQ. The ends were cut back, 0 bases at V and 2 bases at J, with 15 bases in the middle.

The V gene is TRBV27, the J gene TRBJ2-5; 7 positions agree with TRBD1. The CDR3 has 15 residues. Trimming removed 4 bases from V and 4 bases from J; junction bases left unmatched: 9. Germline CDR1 and CDR2: MNHEY and SMNVEV (reference sequence). The CDR3 loop is CASSSLTGVRETQYF. In nucleotides, the CDR3 is TGTGCCAGCAGTTCATTAACAGGGGTTAGAGAGACCCAGTACTTC.

This clone is a singleton in its sample. The chain employs TRBV29-1 and TRBJ1-1, with TRBD1 matching 7 bases. This CDR3 comprises 10 residues. The trim removed 7 bases at V and 7 bases at J, leaving 3 bases unmatched. The V gene's germline CDR1 is SQVTM and CDR2 ANQGSEA. The CDR3 reads CSGGTDEAFF. CDR3 bases: TGCAGCGGAGGGACAGATGAAGCTTTCTTT.

The rearrangement links TRBV18 to TRBJ1-4, with 10 bases that match TRBD1. Germline CDR1 and CDR2: KGHSH and LQKENI. V lost 3 bases, J lost 5 bases, and 3 bases stayed unmatched. This CDR3 contains 15 residues. CDR3 nucleotide sequence: TGTGCCAGCTCACCCTCGGGACAGGGGAATGAAAAACTGTTTTTT. Translating gives CASSPSGQGNEKLFF.

In this sample, this clone turned up a few times. This sequence joins TRBV7-6 and TRBJ1-5; D possibly corresponds to TRBD1 (5 bases). V lost 1 base, J lost 4 bases, and 11 bases lay in between. This CDR3 is 15 amino acids long. Germline-derived CDR1 and CDR2 are SGHVS and FNYEAQ. CDR3 in DNA: TGTGCCAGCAGCTTAGGGGGGGTTGGGAATCAGCCCCAGCATTTT. It yields the protein CASSLGGVGNQPQHF.

As to this clone: The junction does not match germline at one end; this may be a read error. The V call is TRBV15, the J call TRBJ2-3; TRBD1 matches at 7 bases. CDR1 LNHNV and CDR2 YYDKDF come from the germline V gene (reference sequence). The CDR3 sequence is 15 residues long. CDR3 bases: TGTGCCACCAGCCGAGAGCCCACAGGGGCAGATACGCAGTATTTT. It is translated as CATSREPTGADTQYF.

This chain links TRBV27 with TRBJ1-1; 8 bases match TRBD1. Germline V CDR1 and CDR2: MNHEY, SMNVEV (reference sequence). J gave up 7 bases and V 1 base, and 5 bases lay outside the gene matches. This CDR3 is 14 amino acids long. The CDR3 loop is CASSLYPDRGEAFF. The CDR3 bases are TGTGCCAGCAGTTTATACCCAGACAGGGGTGAAGCTTTCTTT.